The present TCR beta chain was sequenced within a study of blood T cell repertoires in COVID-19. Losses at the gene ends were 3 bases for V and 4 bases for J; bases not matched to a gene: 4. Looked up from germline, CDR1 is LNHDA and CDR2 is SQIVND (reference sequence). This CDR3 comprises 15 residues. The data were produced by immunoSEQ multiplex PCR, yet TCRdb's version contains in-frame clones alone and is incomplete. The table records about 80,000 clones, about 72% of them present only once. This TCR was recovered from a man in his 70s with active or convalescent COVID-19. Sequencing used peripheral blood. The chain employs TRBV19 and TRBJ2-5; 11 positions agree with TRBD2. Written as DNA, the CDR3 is TGTGCCAGTAGTATTCTAGCGGGGGGCGGAGAGACCCAGTACTTC. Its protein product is CASSILAGGGETQYF.